The 13 T cell receptor beta chains below come from one sample, sequenced in a study of early T cells in non-severe SARS-CoV-2 infection. TCRdb re-derived calls from the 5' RACE reads in MiXCR, one entry per CDR3 protein. Of 25,000 to 30,000 distinct CDR3 sequences in the sample, roughly a tenth were seen once. The sequenced sample was whole blood. The receptors come from an adult who was a healthcare worker with PCR-confirmed SARS-CoV-2 infection or an uninfected control (not recorded which).

This clonotype was recorded a few times. The genes are TRBV5-1 and TRBJ1-4; 9 positions match TRBD1. The CDR3 sequence is 14 residues long. Germline loops: CDR1 SGHRS, CDR2 YFSETQ. V shed 4 bases, J shed 7 bases, and the junction held 5 bases outside the gene matches. The CDR3 DNA is TGCGCCAGCAGCGACGGACAGGGGAGTGAAAAACTGTTTTTT. Its translation: CASSDGQGSEKLFF.

Many counts were recorded for this clonotype. J is TRBJ2-1 and V is TRBV7-6; D remains unclear. V lost 2 bases and J 8 bases, leaving 10 bases between the germline ends. CDR1 and CDR2 (germline): SGHVS, FNYEAQ. There are 13 residues in the CDR3. In DNA, the CDR3 is TGTGCCAGCAGCTTACCGAGGAGAGATGAGCAGTTCTTC. The encoded protein is CASSLPRRDEQFF.

In its sample, this clonotype ranks as medium-sized. This chain connects TRBV20-1 to TRBJ1-1, with 7 bases fitting TRBD1. CDR1 and CDR2 (germline): DFQATT, SNEGSKA (reference sequence). With V trimmed by 3 bases and J by 2 bases, 3 bases remained unmatched. CDR3 length equals 13 residues. As DNA, the CDR3 is TGCAGTGCTAGGGGGACAGCTAACACTGAAGCTTTCTTT. It translates to CSARGTANTEAFF.

The rearrangement links TRBV5-4 to TRBJ2-1; 8 bases align to TRBD2. Germline CDR1 SGHNT, CDR2 YYREEE (reference sequence). This CDR3 is 15 amino acids long. Unmatched junction bases numbered 7, after V lost 0 bases and J lost 8 bases. CDR3 nucleotides: TGTGCCAGCAGCTTGGCCGGGACTAGTTTTTATGAGCAGTTCTTC. It yields the protein CASSLAGTSFYEQFF.

This clonotype was counted ten times or more. The chain joins TRBV10-3 to TRBJ1-5; D is uncertain. There are 13 residues in the CDR3. V dropped 1 base and J dropped 5 bases, with 6 bases sitting between them. Germline lookup yields CDR1 ENHRY and CDR2 SYGVKD. CDR3 nucleotide sequence: TGTGCCATCAGTGAGTGGAGAGATCAGCCCCAGCATTTT. Amino acids: CAISEWRDQPQHF.

This clonotype has at least ten counts. The J gene is TRBJ2-3, the V gene TRBV7-2; no firm D call. V lost 2 bases to trimming and J lost 1 base, with 7 bases between them. CDR3 length equals 14 residues. CDR1 is SGHTA, CDR2 FQGNSA, per germline. The CDR3 region has the DNA TGTGCCAGCAGCTTAAATGGCCGCACAGATACGCAGTATTTT. Amino acids: CASSLNGRTDTQYF.

J is TRBJ2-5 and V is TRBV9; D uncertain. There are 14 residues in the CDR3. Germline V lookup: CDR1 SGDLS, CDR2 YYNGEE. V lost 0 bases and J lost 2, with 8 bases in between. DNA for the CDR3: TGTGCCAGCAGCGTAGGTCTGACTCAAGAGACCCAGTACTTC. Translated, it gives CASSVGLTQETQYF.

This clonotype ranks as medium-sized (0.01 to 0.1%). The V call is TRBV7-8, the J call TRBJ1-2, with TRBD1 matching 7 bases. V gave up 1 base and J gave up 7 bases; unmatched junction bases: 9. The CDR3 is 15 amino acids. Germline-derived CDR1 and CDR2 are SGHVS and FQNEAQ. CDR3 DNA sequence: TGTGCCAGCAGCTTAGAGAGAGGACAGGCGGCTGGCTACACCTTC. It is translated as CASSLERGQAAGYTF.

This clonotype appeared many times. The rearrangement joins TRBV24-1 to TRBJ2-3; D is perhaps TRBD2 (5 bases). CDR3 size: 14 residues. Germline CDR1 and CDR2: KGHDR and SFDVKD. V lost 5 bases to trimming and J lost 0 bases, with 8 bases between them. CDR3 bases: TGTGCCACCAGTGCCTGGAGGAGCACAGATACGCAGTATTTT. Protein product: CATSAWRSTDTQYF.

The chain combines TRBV12-5 with TRBJ2-3, with no clear D. V lost 5 bases to trimming and J lost 0 bases, with 12 bases between them. CDR1 and CDR2 from the germline V gene are LGHNT and FRNRAP. The CDR3 is 15 residues long. The CDR3: CASGESQSSTDTQYF. The CDR3 DNA is TGTGCTAGTGGTGAATCCCAGTCTAGCACAGATACGCAGTATTTT.

The sample holds many counts of this clonotype. This chain links TRBV29-1 with TRBJ1-2, with D possibly TRBD1 on 5 matching bases. CDR1 and CDR2 (germline): SQVTM, ANQGSEA. The CDR3 consists of 14 residues. The V end lost 4 bases, the J end lost 5 bases, and 17 bases lay between the germline ends. In DNA form, the CDR3 reads TGCAGCGTTGGTGGGACCGCCATTGGGTATGGCTACACCTTC. Protein sequence: CSVGGTAIGYGYTF. Looking up the rest from reference TRBV29-1 and TRBJ1-2 gives the full variable domain: SAVISQKPSRDICQRGTSLTIQCQVDSQVTMMFWYRQQPGQSLTLIATANQGSEATYESGFVIDKFPISRPNLTFSTLTVSNMSPEDSSIYLCSVGGTAIGYGYTFGSGTRLTVV.

V usage is TRBV20-1 and J usage is TRBJ1-2, with unresolved D. Trimming stripped 0 bases from V and 2 bases from J, with 16 bases between. Germline loops: CDR1 DFQATT, CDR2 SNEGSKA (reference sequence). The CDR3 spans 16 residues. CDR3 loop: CSARDPLYGGNYGYTF. The DNA for the CDR3 is TGCAGTGCTAGAGACCCTCTGTATGGTGGCAACTATGGCTACACCTTC.

This clonotype was picked up many times. The DNA of the CDR3 is TGCAGCGTTGGTGGAAAGGTCGGGGAGCTGTTTTTT. Translating it yields CSVGGKVGELFF. This chain joins TRBV29-1 and TRBJ2-2, with D unresolved. In germline, CDR1 is SQVTM, CDR2 ANQGSEA. This CDR3 region has 12 residues. Trimming took 4 bases from V and 7 from J, leaving 10 bases between them.